This T cell receptor beta chain came from a study of cytomegalovirus exposure and HLA in healthy donors. Study-wide results and caveats: Analysis performed later found under 20,000 TCR beta sequences associated with HLA alleles at 0.05 false discovery rate. For presence/absence analyses, sequencing depth was assumed to be roughly uniform across donors. A later look showed TCR association rates differing by HLA locus, highest for DRB1 and lowest for HLA-C. Within a later analysis, the majority of CMV-associated TCR beta chains appeared HLA-restricted.

There are 16 residues in the CDR3. J gave up 12 bases and V 0 bases, and 12 bases lay outside the gene matches. Germline CDR1 and CDR2: LGHNA and YNFKEQ. This clone was counted once. The antigen is not known. Amplification used 60 Vbeta primers and 13 Jbeta primers. Sequencing was performed with immunoSEQ multiplex PCR; in TCRdb, only in-frame clones are kept and a portion is missing. In the table there are around 180,000 clones, about 80% of which are singletons. The source material was PBMCs. This sequence originates from a woman aged 18 to 35 in good health and CMV-seropositive. V is TRBV4-2 and J is TRBJ2-4; 9 bases are a match to TRBD2. In DNA, the CDR3 is TGTGCCAGCAGCCAAGATGTTCAGCGGGGGGTGGACAGTCAGTACTTC. Its protein product is CASSQDVQRGVDSQYF.